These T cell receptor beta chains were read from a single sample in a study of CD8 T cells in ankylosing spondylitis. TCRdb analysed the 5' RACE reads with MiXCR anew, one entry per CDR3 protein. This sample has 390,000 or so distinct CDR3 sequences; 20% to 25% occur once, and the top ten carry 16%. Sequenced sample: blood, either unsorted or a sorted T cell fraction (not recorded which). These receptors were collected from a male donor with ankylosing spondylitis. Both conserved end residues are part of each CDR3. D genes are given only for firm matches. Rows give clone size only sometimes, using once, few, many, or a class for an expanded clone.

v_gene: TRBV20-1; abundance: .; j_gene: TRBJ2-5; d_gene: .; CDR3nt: TGCAGTGCTAGGACAGTTCGAGAGACCCAGTACTTC; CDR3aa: CSARTVRETQYF
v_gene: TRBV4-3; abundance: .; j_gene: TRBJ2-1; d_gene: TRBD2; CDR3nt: TGCGCCAGCAGCCAAGGGGTGGGACTAGATTACAATGAGCAGTTCTTC; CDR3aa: CASSQGVGLDYNEQFF
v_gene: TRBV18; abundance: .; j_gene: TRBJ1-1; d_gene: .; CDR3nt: TGTGCCAGCTCCTGGACTGGCAGGAAGAACACTGAAGCTTTCTTT; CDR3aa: CASSWTGRKNTEAFF
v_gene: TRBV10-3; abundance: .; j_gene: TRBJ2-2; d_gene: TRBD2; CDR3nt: TGTGCCATCAGTGTTTCCCGACTAGCGGGAGCCCCCGGGGAGCTGTTTTTT; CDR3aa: CAISVSRLAGAPGELFF
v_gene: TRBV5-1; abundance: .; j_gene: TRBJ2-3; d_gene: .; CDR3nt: TGCGCCAGCAGCTTAGGTAGCGGTGCCACAGATACGCAGTATTTT; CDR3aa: CASSLGSGATDTQYF
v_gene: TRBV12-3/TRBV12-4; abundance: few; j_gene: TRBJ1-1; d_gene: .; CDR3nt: TGTGCCAGCAGAAATAACACTGAAGCTTTCTTT; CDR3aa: CASRNNTEAFF
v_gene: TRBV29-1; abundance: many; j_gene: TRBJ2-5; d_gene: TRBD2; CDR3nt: TGCAGCGCAAGACTAGCGGGAGAAGAGACCCAGTACTTC; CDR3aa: CSARLAGEETQYF
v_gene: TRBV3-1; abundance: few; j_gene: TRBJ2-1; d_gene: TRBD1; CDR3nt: TGTGCCAGCAGCCAGGACAGGTTCGGTGGAAATGAGCAGTTCTTC; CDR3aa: CASSQDRFGGNEQFF
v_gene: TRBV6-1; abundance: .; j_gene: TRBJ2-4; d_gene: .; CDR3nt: TGTGCCAGTTCCCCTGGTATAGCCAAAAACATTCAGTACTTC; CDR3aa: CASSPGIAKNIQYF
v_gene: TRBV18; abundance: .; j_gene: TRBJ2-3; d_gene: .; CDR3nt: TGTGCCAGCTCACCACCGAACCTGCTCCGACCTAGCACAGATACGCAGTATTTT; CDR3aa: CASSPPNLLRPSTDTQYF
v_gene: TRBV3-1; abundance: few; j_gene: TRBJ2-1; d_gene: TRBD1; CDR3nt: TGTGCCAGCAGCCGTTCCGGGACAGGGAGCAATGAGCAGTTCTTC; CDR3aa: CASSRSGTGSNEQFF